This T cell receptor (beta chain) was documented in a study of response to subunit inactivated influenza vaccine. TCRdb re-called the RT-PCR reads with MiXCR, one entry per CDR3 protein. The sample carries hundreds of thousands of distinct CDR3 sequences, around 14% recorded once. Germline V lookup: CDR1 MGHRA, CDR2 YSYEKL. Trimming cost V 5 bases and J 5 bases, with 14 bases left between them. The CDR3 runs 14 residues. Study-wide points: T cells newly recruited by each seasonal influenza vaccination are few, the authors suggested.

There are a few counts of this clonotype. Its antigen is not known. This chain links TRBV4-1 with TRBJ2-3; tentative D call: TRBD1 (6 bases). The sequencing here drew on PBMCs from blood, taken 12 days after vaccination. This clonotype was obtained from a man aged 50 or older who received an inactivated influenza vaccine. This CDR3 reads CASSFWGLKDTQYF. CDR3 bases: TGCGCCAGCAGCTTCTGGGGGCTCAAAGATACGCAGTATTTT.